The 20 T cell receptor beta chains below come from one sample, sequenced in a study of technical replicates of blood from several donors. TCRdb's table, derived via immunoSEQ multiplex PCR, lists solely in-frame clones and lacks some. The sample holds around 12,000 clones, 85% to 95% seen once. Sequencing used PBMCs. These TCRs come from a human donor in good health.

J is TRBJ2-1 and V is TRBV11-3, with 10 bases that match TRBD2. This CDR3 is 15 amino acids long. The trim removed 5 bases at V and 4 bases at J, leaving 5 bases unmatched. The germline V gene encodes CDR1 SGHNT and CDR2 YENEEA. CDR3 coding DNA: TGTGCCAGCAGCCCCGGGACTAGCGCATACAATGAGCAGTTCTTC. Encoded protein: CASSPGTSAYNEQFF.

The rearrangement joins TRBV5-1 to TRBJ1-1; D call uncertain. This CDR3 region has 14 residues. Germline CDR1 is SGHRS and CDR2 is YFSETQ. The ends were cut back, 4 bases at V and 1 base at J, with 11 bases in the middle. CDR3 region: CASSPREGNTEAFF. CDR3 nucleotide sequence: TGCGCCAGCAGCCCCCGGGAGGGGAACACTGAAGCTTTCTTT.

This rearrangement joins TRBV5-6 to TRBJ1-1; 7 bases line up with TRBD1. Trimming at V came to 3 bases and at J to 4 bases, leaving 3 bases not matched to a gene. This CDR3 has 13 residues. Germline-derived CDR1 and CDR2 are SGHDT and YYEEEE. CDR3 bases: TGTGCCAGCAGCTCCAGGGGGAGCACTGAAGCTTTCTTT. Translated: CASSSRGSTEAFF.

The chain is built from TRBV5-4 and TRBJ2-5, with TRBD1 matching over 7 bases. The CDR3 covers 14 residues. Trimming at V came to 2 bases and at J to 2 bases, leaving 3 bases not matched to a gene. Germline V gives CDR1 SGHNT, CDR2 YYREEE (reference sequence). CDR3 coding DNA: TGTGCCAGCAGCTTAGGGGGACAGCAAGAGACCCAGTACTTC. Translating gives CASSLGGQQETQYF.

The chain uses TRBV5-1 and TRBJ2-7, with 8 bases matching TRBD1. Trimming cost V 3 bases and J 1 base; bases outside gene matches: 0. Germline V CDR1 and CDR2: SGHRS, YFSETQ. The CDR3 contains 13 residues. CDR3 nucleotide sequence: TGCGCCAGCAGCTGGACAGGGTCCTACGAGCAGTACTTC. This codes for CASSWTGSYEQYF.

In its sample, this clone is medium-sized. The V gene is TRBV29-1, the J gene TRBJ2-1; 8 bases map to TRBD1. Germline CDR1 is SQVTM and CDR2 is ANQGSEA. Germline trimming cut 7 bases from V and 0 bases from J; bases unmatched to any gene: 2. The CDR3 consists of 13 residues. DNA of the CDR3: TGCAGCGCCACAGGGGGCTCCTACAATGAGCAGTTCTTC. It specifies CSATGGSYNEQFF.

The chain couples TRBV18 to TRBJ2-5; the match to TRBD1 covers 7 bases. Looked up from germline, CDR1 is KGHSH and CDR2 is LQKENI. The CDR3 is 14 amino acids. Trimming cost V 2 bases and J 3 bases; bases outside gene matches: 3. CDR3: CASSPATGEETQYF. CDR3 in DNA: TGTGCCAGCTCACCAGCAACAGGGGAAGAGACCCAGTACTTC.

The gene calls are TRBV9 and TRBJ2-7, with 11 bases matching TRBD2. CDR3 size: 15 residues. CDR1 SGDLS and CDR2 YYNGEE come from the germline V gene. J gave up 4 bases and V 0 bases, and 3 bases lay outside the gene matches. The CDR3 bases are TGTGCCAGCAGCGTAGGGACTAGCGGGTTGTACGAGCAGTACTTC. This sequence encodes CASSVGTSGLYEQYF.

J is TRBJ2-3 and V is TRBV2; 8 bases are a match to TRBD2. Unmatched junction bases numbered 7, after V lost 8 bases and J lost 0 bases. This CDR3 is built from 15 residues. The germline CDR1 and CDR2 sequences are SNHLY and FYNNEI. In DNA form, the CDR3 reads TGTGCCAGCCGAGTCTTAGCGGGAAGCACAGATACGCAGTATTTT. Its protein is CASRVLAGSTDTQYF.

CDR3 in amino acids: CASSLGTSGEPEQYF. The CDR3 DNA sequence: TGTGCCAGCAGCTTAGGGACTAGCGGGGAACCCGAGCAGTACTTC. The genes are TRBV7-6 and TRBJ2-7, with 12 bases that match TRBD2. The CDR3 spans 15 residues. J was trimmed by 6 bases and V by 1 base; bases with no gene match: 4. Per the germline V gene, CDR1 is SGHVS and CDR2 is FNYEAQ.

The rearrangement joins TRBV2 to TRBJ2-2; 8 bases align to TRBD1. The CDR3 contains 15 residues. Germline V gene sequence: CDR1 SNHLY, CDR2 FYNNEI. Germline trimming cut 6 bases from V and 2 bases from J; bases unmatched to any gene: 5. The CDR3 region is CASRWDRTNTGELFF. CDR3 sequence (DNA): TGTGCCAGCAGATGGGACAGGACCAACACCGGGGAGCTGTTTTTT.

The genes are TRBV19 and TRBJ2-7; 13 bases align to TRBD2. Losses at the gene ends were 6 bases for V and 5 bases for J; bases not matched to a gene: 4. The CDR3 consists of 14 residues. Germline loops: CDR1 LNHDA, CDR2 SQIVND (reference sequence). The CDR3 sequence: CASSGLAGVNEQYF. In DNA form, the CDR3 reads TGTGCCAGTAGCGGACTAGCGGGAGTAAACGAGCAGTACTTC. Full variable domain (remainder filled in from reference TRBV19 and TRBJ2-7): DGGITQSPKYLFRKEGQNVTLSCEQNLNHDAMYWYRQDPGQGLRLIYYSQIVNDFQKGDIAEGYSVSREKKESFPLTVTSAQKNPTAFYLCASSGLAGVNEQYFGPGTRLTVT.

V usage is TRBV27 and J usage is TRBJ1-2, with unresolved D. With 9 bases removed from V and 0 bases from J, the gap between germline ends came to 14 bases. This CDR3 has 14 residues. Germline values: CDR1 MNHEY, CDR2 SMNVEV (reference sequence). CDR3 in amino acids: CASFSPGANYGYTF. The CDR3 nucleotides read TGTGCCAGTTTCTCCCCCGGAGCTAACTATGGCTACACCTTC.

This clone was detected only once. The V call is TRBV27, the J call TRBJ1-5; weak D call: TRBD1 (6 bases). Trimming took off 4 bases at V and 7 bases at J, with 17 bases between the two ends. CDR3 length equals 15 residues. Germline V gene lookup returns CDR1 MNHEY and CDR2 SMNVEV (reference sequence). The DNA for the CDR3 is TGTGCCAGCAGTTCGGATCCGCAGGGGCGACAGCCCCAGCATTTT. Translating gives CASSSDPQGRQPQHF.

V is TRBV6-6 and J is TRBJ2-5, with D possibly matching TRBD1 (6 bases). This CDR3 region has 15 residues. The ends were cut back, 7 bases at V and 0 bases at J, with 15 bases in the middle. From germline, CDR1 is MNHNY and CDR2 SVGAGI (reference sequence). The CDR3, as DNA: TGTGCCAGCACCCTATCAGGGGTGAACCAAGAGACCCAGTACTTC. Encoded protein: CASTLSGVNQETQYF.

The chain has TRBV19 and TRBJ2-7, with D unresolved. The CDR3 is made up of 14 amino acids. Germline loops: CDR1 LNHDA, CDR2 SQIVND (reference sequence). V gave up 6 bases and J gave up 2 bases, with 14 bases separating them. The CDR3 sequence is CASSPVVRAYEQYF. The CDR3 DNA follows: TGTGCCAGTAGCCCCGTAGTCCGAGCCTACGAGCAGTACTTC.

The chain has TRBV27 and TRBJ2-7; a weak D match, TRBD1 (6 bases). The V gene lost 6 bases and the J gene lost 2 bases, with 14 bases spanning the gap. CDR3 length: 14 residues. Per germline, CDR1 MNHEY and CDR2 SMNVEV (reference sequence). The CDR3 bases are TGTGCCAGCAGGAACAGGGTCTGGGCCTACGAGCAGTACTTC. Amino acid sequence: CASRNRVWAYEQYF.

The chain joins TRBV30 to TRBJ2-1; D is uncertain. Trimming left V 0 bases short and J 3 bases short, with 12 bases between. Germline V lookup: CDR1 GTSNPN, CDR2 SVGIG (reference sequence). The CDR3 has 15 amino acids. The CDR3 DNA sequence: TGTGCCTGGAGTGTACCCCCCTCGGGCTACAATGAGCAGTTCTTC. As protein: CAWSVPPSGYNEQFF.

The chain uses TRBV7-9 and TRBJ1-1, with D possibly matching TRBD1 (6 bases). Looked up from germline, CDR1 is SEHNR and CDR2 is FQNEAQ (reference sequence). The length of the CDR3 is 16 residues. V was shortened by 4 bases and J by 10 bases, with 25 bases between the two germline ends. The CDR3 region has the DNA TGTGCCAGCAGCTCCTCCGGGACAAAAAACGTCAGAGGAGCTTTCTTT. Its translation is CASSSSGTKNVRGAFF.

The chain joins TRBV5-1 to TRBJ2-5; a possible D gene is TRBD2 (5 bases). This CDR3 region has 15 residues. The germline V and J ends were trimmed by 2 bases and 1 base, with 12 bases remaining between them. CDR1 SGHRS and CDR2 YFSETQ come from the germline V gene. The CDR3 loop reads CASSLGWRVQETQYF. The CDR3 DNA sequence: TGCGCCAGCAGCTTAGGGTGGCGGGTCCAAGAGACCCAGTACTTC.